One and the same sample provided the 31 T cell receptor beta chains below, sequenced in a study of blood T cell repertoires in COVID-19. TCRdb's copy holds only in-frame clones and misses some; the assay was immunoSEQ multiplex PCR. The profile covers 100,000 to 120,000 clones, with roughly 80% appearing a single time and 8.5% to 9.5% taken by the ten largest. What was sequenced was peripheral blood. Source of these receptors: a woman between 65 and 79 years old with acute or convalescent COVID-19.

The chain links TRBV5-1 to TRBJ1-4, with unresolved D. The CDR3 extends over 15 amino acids. The V gene lost 1 base and the J gene lost 2 bases, with 9 bases spanning the gap. The germline CDR1 and CDR2 sequences are SGHRS and YFSETQ. CDR3 loop: CASSLFGETNEKLFF. The DNA for the CDR3 is TGCGCCAGCAGCTTGTTCGGGGAGACTAATGAAAAACTGTTTTTT.

This sequence joins TRBV4-2 and TRBJ1-1; the match to TRBD1 covers 8 bases. The germline V gene has CDR1 LGHNA and CDR2 YNFKEQ. The junction had 9 bases not matched to a gene; V was cut back by 0 bases and J by 0 bases. There are 18 residues in the CDR3. The CDR3 DNA follows: TGTGCCAGCAGCCAAGATCAGACAGGGGTTTCAATGAACACTGAAGCTTTCTTT. Protein product: CASSQDQTGVSMNTEAFF.

This sequence joins TRBV2 and TRBJ2-1; the D gene is possibly TRBD2 (5 bases). With 4 bases removed from V and 10 bases from J, the gap between germline ends came to 14 bases. Germline CDR1 and CDR2: SNHLY and FYNNEI. The CDR3 sequence is 13 residues long. CDR3 sequence reads: CASSGTGRREQFF. The CDR3 DNA sequence: TGTGCCAGCAGTGGGACGGGCCGGAGGGAGCAGTTCTTC. The variable domain in full, with the rest retrieved from reference TRBV2 and TRBJ2-1, is EPEVTQTPSHQVTQMGQEVILRCVPISNHLYFYWYRQILGQKVEFLVSFYNNEISEKSEIFDDQFSVERPDGSNFTLKIRSTKLEDSAMYFCASSGTGRREQFFGPGTRLTVL.

The rearrangement uses TRBV29-1 and TRBJ1-3; the match to TRBD1 covers 10 bases. With V trimmed by 3 bases and J by 1 base, 12 bases remained unmatched. The CDR3 has 18 residues. Germline V gene lookup returns CDR1 SQVTM and CDR2 ANQGSEA. The CDR3 region is CSVEGQGLNDESGNTIYF. The CDR3 DNA follows: TGCAGCGTTGAGGGACAGGGGCTGAATGATGAATCTGGAAACACCATATATTTT.

A single count supports this clone. At one end, the junction sequence differs from germline, possibly due to a read error. V and J are TRBV18 and TRBJ2-7, with 7 positions matching TRBD1. The CDR3 runs to 14 residues. CDR1 and CDR2 (germline): KGHSH, LQKENI. CDR3 sequence (DNA): TGTGCCGGCTCACCGGGACAGAGCTCCTACGAGCAGTACTTC. Amino acid sequence: CAGSPGQSSYEQYF. Complete variable domain (other parts from reference TRBV18 and TRBJ2-7): NAGVMQNPRHLVRRRGQEARLRCSPMKGHSHVYWYRQLPEEGLKFMVYLQKENIIDESGMPKERFSAEFPKEGPSILRIQQVVRGDSAAYFCAGSPGQSSYEQYFGPGTRLTVT.

The gene calls are TRBV7-3 and TRBJ2-1, with TRBD2 matching over 10 bases. This CDR3 region has 15 residues. Losses at the gene ends were 0 bases for V and 9 bases for J; bases not matched to a gene: 5. Germline V gene data show CDR1 as SGHTA and CDR2 as FQGTGA. DNA for the CDR3: TGTGCCAGCAGCTTAACGTCTTCTAGCGGGAGTGAGCAGTTCTTC. Translated: CASSLTSSSGSEQFF.

The chain combines TRBV19 with TRBJ1-2; TRBD1 matches 9 bases. This CDR3 has 13 residues. Germline assignment: CDR1 LNHDA and CDR2 SQIVND (reference sequence). The trim removed 8 bases at V and 7 bases at J, leaving 8 bases unmatched. CDR3 protein: CASEDRGVFGYTF. For the CDR3, the DNA is TGTGCCAGTGAAGACAGGGGGGTCTTTGGCTACACCTTC.

The CDR3 sequence is CASGLGQGASEKLFF. The CDR3 coding sequence is TGTGCTAGTGGTTTGGGACAGGGGGCCAGTGAAAAACTGTTTTTT. V gene TRBV12-5 combines with J gene TRBJ1-4, with TRBD1 matching over 10 bases. Germline CDR1 is LGHNT and CDR2 is FRNRAP. CDR3 length equals 15 residues. The V segment lost 1 base and the J segment 7 bases; nucleotides outside the gene matches: 3.

This sequence joins TRBV6-6 and TRBJ2-5; a weak D match, TRBD2 (5 bases). The CDR3 extends over 16 amino acids. Trimming removed 6 bases from V and 2 bases from J, with 19 bases in between. Germline V gives CDR1 MNHNY, CDR2 SVGAGI (reference sequence). The CDR3 nucleotides are TGTGCCAGCAGCAATAACCTCCTAGCACGACAAGAGACCCAGTACTTC. Amino acid sequence: CASSNNLLARQETQYF.

The gene calls are TRBV5-1 and TRBJ2-7; TRBD2 agrees at 8 bases. This CDR3 is built from 15 residues. In germline, CDR1 is SGHRS, CDR2 YFSETQ. The J segment lost 1 base and the V segment lost 4 bases, leaving 7 bases of the junction unmatched. CDR3 sequence (DNA): TGCGCCAGCAGCACCCTTGGCGGGGGGTCCTACGAGCAGTACTTC. It encodes CASSTLGGGSYEQYF.

The gene calls are TRBV21-1 and TRBJ2-7; the table's D gene call, TRBD1, was not cross checked with the DNA. TRBV21-1 is described as a pseudogene. CDR3 length: 14 residues. The CDR3 here is CASSKQGPPYEQYF. The DNA of the CDR3 is TGTGCCAGCAGCAAACAGGGGCCTCCCTACGAGCAGTACTTC.

This sequence joins TRBV5-4 and TRBJ2-3, with 13 bases matching TRBD2. Per the germline V gene, CDR1 is SGHNT and CDR2 is YYREEE (reference sequence). This CDR3 has 17 residues. Losses at the gene ends were 3 bases for V and 5 bases for J; bases not matched to a gene: 9. The CDR3 loop reads CASSYRLAGGAVDTQYF. The CDR3 region has the DNA TGTGCCAGCAGCTACCGACTAGCGGGGGGAGCTGTAGATACGCAGTATTTT.

The gene calls are TRBV27 and TRBJ2-5, with D possibly being TRBD1 (5 bases). The CDR3 has 15 amino acids. Germline V CDR1 and CDR2: MNHEY, SMNVEV (reference sequence). Trimming took off 0 bases at V and 1 base at J, with 9 bases between the two ends. The CDR3 DNA reads as TGTGCCAGCAGTTTATCGACAGAAACCCAAGAGACCCAGTACTTC. Encoded protein: CASSLSTETQETQYF.

The J gene is TRBJ2-1, the V gene TRBV6-5; 10 bases line up with TRBD2. This CDR3 contains 15 residues. Germline V gene lookup returns CDR1 MNHEY and CDR2 SVGAGI. With V trimmed by 6 bases and J by 7 bases, 9 bases remained unmatched. CDR3 coding DNA: TGTGCCAGCAGCATAACCGGGACTAGCGTGAATGAGCAGTTCTTC. Translation: CASSITGTSVNEQFF.

V usage is TRBV10-3 and J usage is TRBJ2-2; TRBD1 is a possible D gene (6 bases). The CDR3 is 17 residues long. Germline V gene data show CDR1 as ENHRY and CDR2 as SYGVKD. Trimming pared 3 bases from V and 2 bases from J, leaving 16 bases between. In DNA form, the CDR3 reads TGTGCCATCAGTGACCCCGCGGACAGACCCAACACCGGGGAGCTGTTTTTT. Its translation is CAISDPADRPNTGELFF.

The table lists this clone with many counts. The chain uses TRBV7-2 and TRBJ2-4, with 7 bases identical to TRBD2. Trimming at V came to 5 bases and at J to 0 bases, leaving 10 bases not matched to a gene. This CDR3 spans 17 amino acids. Per germline, CDR1 SGHTA and CDR2 FQGNSA. The CDR3 region has the DNA TGTGCCAGCAGCCCCACCCCTAGCGGTGGAGCCAAAAACATTCAGTACTTC. This translates into CASSPTPSGGAKNIQYF.

This clone showed up just a few times. The genes are TRBV27 and TRBJ2-7; D call uncertain. CDR1 and CDR2 from the germline V gene are MNHEY and SMNVEV (reference sequence). The CDR3 is 13 amino acids. V was pared by 4 bases and J by 3 bases, with 10 bases between. CDR3 loop: CASSSLLFYEQYF. The CDR3 region has the DNA TGTGCCAGCAGTTCCCTCCTTTTCTACGAGCAGTACTTC.

J is TRBJ1-1 and V is TRBV5-1; 7 bases line up with TRBD1. Losses at the gene ends were 4 bases for V and 3 bases for J; bases not matched to a gene: 3. There are 13 residues in the CDR3. Germline V lookup: CDR1 SGHRS, CDR2 YFSETQ. Here the CDR3 reads CASSGGQDTEAFF. CDR3 DNA: TGCGCCAGCAGCGGAGGACAGGACACTGAAGCTTTCTTT.

The chain joins TRBV2 to TRBJ2-5, with 12 bases aligning to TRBD2. CDR3 length: 16 residues. The V segment lost 6 bases and the J segment 4 bases; nucleotides outside the gene matches: 9. Germline CDR1 SNHLY, CDR2 FYNNEI. CDR3 protein: CASSPLAGGWGETQYF. CDR3 sequence (DNA): TGTGCCAGCAGCCCCCTAGCGGGAGGGTGGGGAGAGACCCAGTACTTC.

This CDR3 reads CASSLSGTPSYEQYF. The CDR3 nucleotides read TGCGCCAGCAGCTTATCCGGGACACCCTCCTACGAGCAGTACTTC. The rearrangement joins TRBV5-1 to TRBJ2-7, with a tentative D call TRBD1 (6 bases). Germline lookup yields CDR1 SGHRS and CDR2 YFSETQ. The V gene lost 2 bases and the J gene lost 0 bases, with 12 bases spanning the gap. This CDR3 region has 15 residues.

Written as DNA, the CDR3 is TGCAGCGTTGAAACTGAGAGCTCCTACGAGCAGTACTTC. As protein: CSVETESSYEQYF. V is TRBV29-1 and J is TRBJ2-7; D gene unclear. V was trimmed by 2 bases and J by 0 bases, leaving 8 bases between them. Germline CDR1 SQVTM, CDR2 ANQGSEA. CDR3 length: 13 amino acids.

The rearrangement uses TRBV19 and TRBJ1-1; D uncertain. V was cut by 3 bases and J by 11 bases, with 19 bases left in between. Germline values: CDR1 LNHDA, CDR2 SQIVND (reference sequence). The CDR3 sequence is 14 residues long. CDR3 in amino acids: CASSIVSPPVEAFF. CDR3 sequence (DNA): TGTGCCAGTAGTATCGTCAGCCCCCCGGTGGAGGCTTTCTTT.

The rearrangement joins TRBV19 to TRBJ1-1; the D gene is possibly TRBD1 (5 bases). Trimming removed 3 bases from V and 3 bases from J, with 8 bases in between. CDR3 size: 13 residues. Germline values: CDR1 LNHDA, CDR2 SQIVND (reference sequence). This chain's CDR3 is CASSITGDTEAFF. CDR3 nucleotides: TGTGCCAGTAGTATTACAGGAGACACTGAAGCTTTCTTT.

J is TRBJ2-4 and V is TRBV7-8; 9 positions match TRBD2. Germline assignment: CDR1 SGHVS and CDR2 FQNEAQ. This CDR3 has 17 residues. With V trimmed by 5 bases and J by 0 bases, 8 bases remained unmatched. The CDR3 loop reads CASSPERLAVAKNIQYF. CDR3 bases: TGTGCCAGCAGCCCGGAGCGACTAGCGGTAGCCAAAAACATTCAGTACTTC.

V is TRBV6-6 and J is TRBJ1-2; 12 bases map to TRBD1. Looked up from germline, CDR1 is MNHNY and CDR2 is SVGAGI (reference sequence). The CDR3 extends over 15 amino acids. After removal of 5 bases from V and 7 bases from J, the junction contained 8 bases not matched to a gene. In DNA, the CDR3 is TGTGCCAGCAGTGCCTGGGACAGGGGGCGAAGTGGCTACACCTTC. This codes for CASSAWDRGRSGYTF.

The chain combines TRBV7-2 with TRBJ1-1; possible D gene TRBD1, 5 bases. The CDR3 has 14 amino acids. The V gene lost 4 bases and the J gene lost 1 base, with 10 bases spanning the gap. Per the germline V gene, CDR1 is SGHTA and CDR2 is FQGNSA. CDR3 bases: TGTGCCAGCAGCTCCCGGGACTGGAACACTGAAGCTTTCTTT. Translated: CASSSRDWNTEAFF.

J is TRBJ1-5 and V is TRBV28; perhaps TRBD1 as D (5 bases). CDR1 is MDHEN, CDR2 SYDVKM, per germline. The CDR3 has 14 amino acids. The V end lost 6 bases, the J end lost 4 bases, and 13 bases lay between the germline ends. The CDR3 DNA sequence: TGTGCCAGCAGCCTCGTACAGGATAATCAGCCCCAGCATTTT. This codes for CASSLVQDNQPQHF.

The rearrangement joins TRBV4-3 to TRBJ1-6; 7 bases map to TRBD1. The CDR3 covers 15 residues. The junction had 4 bases not matched to a gene; V was cut back by 0 bases and J by 8 bases. Germline CDR1 LGHNA, CDR2 YSLEER. The CDR3 DNA reads as TGCGCCAGCAGCCAAGATCGACAGGGTTATTCACCCCTCCACTTT. Its protein is CASSQDRQGYSPLHF.

The chain is built from TRBV30 and TRBJ1-1; D ambiguous. Germline CDR1 reads GTSNPN; CDR2 reads SVGIG (reference sequence). This CDR3 is 13 amino acids long. V was pared by 2 bases and J by 2 bases, with 9 bases between. Here the CDR3 reads CAWSFAGNTEAFF. CDR3 sequence (DNA): TGTGCCTGGAGTTTCGCAGGTAACACTGAAGCTTTCTTT.

The chain uses TRBV4-1 and TRBJ2-2; 9 bases fit TRBD2. The CDR3 contains 21 residues. Germline loops: CDR1 MGHRA, CDR2 YSYEKL. After removal of 0 bases from V and 1 base from J, the junction contained 15 bases not matched to a gene. This CDR3 is CASSQDVRLNSGSRNTGELFF. The CDR3 DNA is TGCGCCAGCAGCCAAGATGTTCGCTTAAATAGCGGGAGCAGGAACACCGGGGAGCTGTTTTTT.

The chain combines TRBV7-9 with TRBJ1-2; the D gene is possibly TRBD1 (6 bases). From germline, CDR1 is SEHNR and CDR2 FQNEAQ (reference sequence). Between the trimmed V and J ends, which lost 4 bases and 8 bases, there was a span of 11 bases. This CDR3 spans 12 amino acids. CDR3 loop: CASSSGQLGYTF. CDR3 DNA: TGTGCCAGCAGCTCCGGACAGTTGGGCTACACCTTC.